Following are 32 T cell receptor beta chains from one sample sequenced in a study of T cell responses to AZD1222 COVID-19 vaccine. This table comes from immunoSEQ multiplex PCR, and its TCRdb copy is limited to in-frame clones, with some not included. In the table there are roughly 130,000 clones, about 86% of which are singletons. The specimen was peripheral blood, collected on day 0 of AZD1222 vaccination. The receptors were sampled from an adult in good health.

The rearrangement joins TRBV18 to TRBJ2-5, with TRBD2 matching over 9 bases. The V gene's germline CDR1 is KGHSH and CDR2 LQKENI. The trim removed 3 bases at V and 5 bases at J, leaving 7 bases unmatched. This CDR3 has 15 residues. CDR3 residues: CASSPLLAGEETQYF. CDR3 bases: TGTGCCAGCTCACCTCTACTAGCGGGCGAGGAGACCCAGTACTTC.

The chain couples TRBV3-1 (or the pseudogene TRBV3-2) to TRBJ1-5; D gene uncertain. Germline V gives CDR1 LGHDT, CDR2 YNNKEL (reference sequence). Trimming shortened V by 3 bases and J by 0 bases, and 9 bases separated the two germline ends. The CDR3 consists of 15 residues. CDR3 sequence: CASSQDITSNQPQHF. CDR3 bases: TGTGCCAGCAGCCAGGATATAACTAGCAATCAGCCCCAGCATTTT.

The chain combines TRBV7-8 with TRBJ2-1; possible D gene TRBD2, 6 bases. Trimming took 2 bases from V and 1 from J, leaving 12 bases between them. The germline gives CDR1 SGHVS, CDR2 FQNEAQ. The CDR3 has 16 residues. The CDR3 sequence is CASSLLSGVSYNEQFF. The CDR3 region has the DNA TGTGCCAGCAGCTTATTGTCGGGAGTTTCCTACAATGAGCAGTTCTTC.

J is TRBJ1-5 and V is TRBV11-1, with 7 bases fitting TRBD1. The CDR3 totals 13 residues. Germline values: CDR1 SGHAT, CDR2 FQDESV (reference sequence). V lost 5 bases and J lost 5; bases outside the gene matches: 3. The CDR3 nucleotides are TGTGCCAGCAGCCGGGACAGACATCAGCCCCAGCATTTT. Its protein product is CASSRDRHQPQHF.

The genes are TRBV7-7 and TRBJ2-2, with 10 positions matching TRBD1. There are 18 residues in the CDR3. Germline V gene sequence: CDR1 SSHAT, CDR2 FNYEAQ (reference sequence). After removal of 3 bases from V and 2 bases from J, the junction contained 9 bases not matched to a gene. The CDR3 nucleotides read TGTGCCAGCAGCTTTGGGACAGGGGCGCAGGGTAACACCGGGGAGCTGTTTTTT. Translated, it gives CASSFGTGAQGNTGELFF.

There are a few counts of this clone. The junction departs from the called germline gene at one end, perhaps through a read error. The rearrangement uses TRBV6-4 and TRBJ2-2; D is tentatively TRBD1 or TRBD2 (7 bases each). The CDR3 covers 13 residues. Germline V gene sequence: CDR1 MRHNA, CDR2 SNTAGT. CDR3 DNA sequence: TGTGCCAGCAGTGAGGGACAGAGCGGGAAGCTGTTTTTT. Translating gives CASSEGQSGKLFF.

This chain connects TRBV27 to TRBJ2-6, with TRBD2 matching over 16 bases. The CDR3 consists of 18 residues. V was clipped by 6 bases and J by 4 bases; unmatched bases: 6. Germline-derived CDR1 and CDR2 are MNHEY and SMNVEV (reference sequence). The CDR3 coding sequence is TGTGCCAGCAGGGAGGGACTAGCGGGAGGGCGCGGGGCCAACGTCCTGACTTTC. The encoded protein is CASREGLAGGRGANVLTF.

The V and J genes are TRBV11-2 and TRBJ1-4; no reliable D call. The V gene's germline CDR1 is SGHAT and CDR2 FQNNGV. This CDR3 has 17 residues. V lost 4 bases and J 4 bases, leaving 19 bases between the germline ends. The CDR3 DNA reads as TGTGCCAGCAGCTCCTCCCTTGGGCCGGGGAGTAATGAAAAACTGTTTTTT. Protein sequence: CASSSSLGPGSNEKLFF.

V is TRBV29-1 and J is TRBJ1-2; D gene unclear. V lost 2 bases and J lost 8, with 12 bases in between. Germline V lookup: CDR1 SQVTM, CDR2 ANQGSEA. The CDR3 covers 12 residues. This chain's CDR3 is CSVERWQRGYTF. CDR3 coding DNA: TGCAGCGTTGAAAGGTGGCAGAGAGGCTACACCTTC. The whole variable domain, remainder taken from reference TRBV29-1 and TRBJ1-2, is SAVISQKPSRDICQRGTSLTIQCQVDSQVTMMFWYRQQPGQSLTLIATANQGSEATYESGFVIDKFPISRPNLTFSTLTVSNMSPEDSSIYLCSVERWQRGYTFGSGTRLTVV.

This chain joins TRBV5-6 and TRBJ2-1; perhaps TRBD2 as D (5 bases). Germline CDR1 and CDR2: SGHDT and YYEEEE. V was cut by 7 bases and J by 5 bases, with 13 bases left in between. This CDR3 spans 13 amino acids. CDR3 sequence: CASGPGLNNEQFF. The CDR3 DNA reads as TGTGCCAGCGGTCCTGGACTTAACAATGAGCAGTTCTTC.

The rearrangement uses TRBV7-7 and TRBJ1-3; D remains unclear. CDR3 size: 13 residues. V gave up 5 bases and J gave up 3 bases, with 8 bases separating them. CDR1 is SSHAT, CDR2 FNYEAQ, per germline (reference sequence). The CDR3 reads CASSLGRGNTIYF. The CDR3 nucleotides are TGTGCCAGCAGCCTTGGACGTGGAAACACCATATATTTT.

This clone was picked up one time. The genes are TRBV28 and TRBJ2-7; D call uncertain. The CDR3 has 17 residues. The germline V gene encodes CDR1 MDHEN and CDR2 SYDVKM. V gave up 3 bases and J gave up 0 bases, with 18 bases separating them. This CDR3 is CASSFILQQLPSYEQYF. The CDR3, as DNA: TGTGCCAGCAGTTTTATCCTCCAGCAGCTGCCCTCCTACGAGCAGTACTTC.

V gene TRBV20-1 combines with J gene TRBJ1-2, with D uncertain. The V and J ends lost 3 bases and 5 bases respectively, with 7 bases between them. CDR1 and CDR2 from the germline V gene are DFQATT and SNEGSKA (reference sequence). The CDR3 extends over 11 amino acids. CDR3 protein: CSARDGYGYTF. The DNA of the CDR3 is TGCAGTGCTAGGGACGGTTATGGCTACACCTTC.

V gene TRBV27 combines with J gene TRBJ2-5, with unresolved D. This CDR3 is built from 13 residues. Trimming took off 4 bases at V and 5 bases at J, with 11 bases between the two ends. Germline CDR1 and CDR2: MNHEY and SMNVEV (reference sequence). The CDR3 DNA reads as TGTGCCAGCAGTTGGGCCCGACTGGAGACCCAGTACTTC. The encoded protein is CASSWARLETQYF.

The V gene is TRBV3-1 (or the pseudogene TRBV3-2), the J gene TRBJ2-1; the match to TRBD2 covers 7 bases. This CDR3 is 12 amino acids long. With 2 bases clipped from V and 10 bases from J, the junction kept 2 bases outside the gene matches. Looked up from germline, CDR1 is LGHDT and CDR2 is YNNKEL (reference sequence). The CDR3 nucleotides read TGTGCCAGCAGCCAACAAGCGGGGGAGCAGTTCTTC. The encoded protein is CASSQQAGEQFF.

As concerns this clone: Additional DNA sequences in this sample encode the identical CDR3. The V gene is TRBV4-1, the J gene TRBJ2-7; TRBD1 matches at 7 bases. The CDR3 runs 15 residues. Per germline, CDR1 MGHRA and CDR2 YSYEKL. V lost 0 bases to trimming and J lost 5 bases; unmatched junction nucleotides: 7. The CDR3 loop reads CASSQDWGQTDEQYF. The CDR3 DNA reads TGCGCCAGCAGCCAAGATTGGGGACAGACAGACGAGCAGTACTTC.

This clone was seen a few times. The chain carries TRBV28 and TRBJ1-1; perhaps TRBD1 as D (6 bases). V lost 7 bases, J lost 8 bases, and 20 bases lay in between. Germline V gene data show CDR1 as MDHEN and CDR2 as SYDVKM. This CDR3 is built from 14 residues. The CDR3 DNA reads as TGTGCCAGCACCACTTTCGGGGGCCTTATCGAAGCTTTCTTT. Protein: CASTTFGGLIEAFF.

V usage is TRBV6-4 and J usage is TRBJ1-5; 7 bases agree with TRBD1. CDR1 is MRHNA, CDR2 SNTAGT, per germline. The V segment lost 5 bases and the J segment 3 bases; nucleotides outside the gene matches: 13. The CDR3 extends over 17 amino acids. The CDR3 region is CASSTGRGNGINQPQHF. CDR3 in DNA: TGTGCCAGCAGTACCGGCAGGGGGAACGGGATCAATCAGCCCCAGCATTTT.

CDR3: CASSASRAGGTKQFF. In DNA, the CDR3 is TGTGCCAGCAGCGCATCTCGAGCGGGGGGGACTAAGCAGTTCTTC. The genes are TRBV2 and TRBJ2-1; TRBD2 matches at 10 bases. With 6 bases clipped from V and 11 bases from J, the junction kept 13 bases outside the gene matches. The V gene's germline CDR1 is SNHLY and CDR2 FYNNEI. CDR3 size: 15 residues.

V gene TRBV29-1 combines with J gene TRBJ2-7; TRBD1 matches 8 bases. The CDR3 is 14 residues long. Per germline, CDR1 SQVTM and CDR2 ANQGSEA. With 1 base clipped from V and 3 bases from J, the junction kept 5 bases outside the gene matches. The CDR3 region is CSVEAGTGFYEQYF. The CDR3, as DNA: TGCAGCGTTGAAGCTGGGACAGGATTCTACGAGCAGTACTTC.

This chain connects TRBV7-2 to TRBJ1-2; the D is unclear. The CDR3 totals 14 residues. Germline V gene lookup returns CDR1 SGHTA and CDR2 FQGNSA. V was trimmed by 8 bases and J by 0 bases, leaving 13 bases between them. The CDR3 region has the DNA TGTGCCAGCGAATTACAGTTAGCTAACTATGGCTACACCTTC. The encoded protein is CASELQLANYGYTF. Based on the CDR3 plus reference TRBV7-2 and TRBJ1-2, the full variable domain is GAGVSQSPSNKVTEKGKDVELRCDPISGHTALYWYRQSLGQGLEFLIYFQGNSAPDKSGLPSDRFSAERTGGSVSTLTIQRTQQEDSAVYLCASELQLANYGYTFGSGTRLTVV.

The chain uses TRBV7-9 and TRBJ2-1; D remains ambiguous. The CDR3 has 13 residues. From germline, CDR1 is SEHNR and CDR2 FQNEAQ (reference sequence). Trimming cost V 1 base and J 5 bases, with 6 bases left between them. This CDR3 is CASSLVVDNEQFF. The CDR3 DNA reads as TGTGCCAGCAGCTTAGTCGTCGACAATGAGCAGTTCTTC.

The V gene is TRBV5-8, the J gene TRBJ1-6; no firm D call. Germline V gene sequence: CDR1 SGHTS, CDR2 YDEGEE. CDR3 length: 14 amino acids. Trimming pared 1 base from V and 9 bases from J, leaving 11 bases between. CDR3 sequence reads: CASSLPELFSPLHF. The CDR3 DNA is TGTGCCAGCAGCTTGCCTGAGCTGTTTTCACCCCTCCACTTT.

The chain links TRBV27 to TRBJ2-7; possibly TRBD1 for D (5 bases). CDR1 MNHEY and CDR2 SMNVEV come from the germline V gene (reference sequence). This CDR3 has 14 residues. V lost 0 bases and J 4 bases, leaving 10 bases between the germline ends. The CDR3 loop is CASSLSRGRYEQYF. The CDR3 region has the DNA TGTGCCAGCAGTTTATCAAGGGGCAGATACGAGCAGTACTTC.

J is TRBJ2-3 and V is TRBV19; 7 bases map to TRBD1. Germline V gives CDR1 LNHDA, CDR2 SQIVND (reference sequence). The CDR3 contains 14 residues. V was clipped by 9 bases and J by 1 base; unmatched bases: 7. Written as DNA, the CDR3 is TGTGCCAGCCGCCGGACAGGAGGCACAGATACGCAGTATTTT. Amino acid sequence: CASRRTGGTDTQYF.

This chain uses TRBV3-1 (or the pseudogene TRBV3-2) with TRBJ2-7, with D maybe TRBD1 (6 bases). The ends were cut back, 1 base at V and 4 bases at J, with 14 bases in the middle. Looked up from germline, CDR1 is LGHDT and CDR2 is YNNKEL (reference sequence). CDR3 length: 15 residues. This CDR3 reads CASSQAQGMGYEQYF. The CDR3, as DNA: TGTGCCAGCAGCCAAGCACAGGGTATGGGGTACGAGCAGTACTTC.

The rearrangement links TRBV6-2 or TRBV6-3 to TRBJ2-7; TRBD2 matches at 9 bases. The ends lost 0 bases at V and 1 base at J; junction bases unmatched: 7. The CDR3 has 17 amino acids. Germline V lookup: CDR1 MNHEY, CDR2 SVGEGT. The CDR3 DNA reads TGTGCCAGCAGTTACTCGGGCGGGAGGGCCCGGTCCTACGAGCAGTACTTC. Its protein product is CASSYSGGRARSYEQYF.

V and J are TRBV19 and TRBJ2-4, with unresolved D. CDR3 length: 13 residues. Trimming cost V 5 bases and J 0 bases, with 5 bases left between them. CDR1 and CDR2 from the germline V gene are LNHDA and SQIVND (reference sequence). CDR3 sequence reads: CASSLLAKNIQYF. The CDR3 DNA reads TGTGCCAGTAGTTTGTTAGCCAAAAACATTCAGTACTTC.

The chain joins TRBV9 to TRBJ1-6; D is uncertain. The V end lost 0 bases, the J end lost 4 bases, and 11 bases lay between the germline ends. CDR3 length: 16 residues. CDR1 is SGDLS and CDR2 is YYNGEE in the germline V gene. The CDR3 DNA reads as TGTGCCAGCAGCGTAGTATTGGCGGGGTATAATTCACCCCTCCACTTT. Amino acids: CASSVVLAGYNSPLHF.

The V gene is TRBV9, the J gene TRBJ2-1; 8 bases are a match to TRBD2. The CDR3 is 15 residues long. Per the germline V gene, CDR1 is SGDLS and CDR2 is YYNGEE. V was pared by 0 bases and J by 4 bases, with 3 bases of the junction left unmatched. The CDR3 DNA reads TGTGCCAGCAGCGTAGTCGGGGGGGTGTACAATGAGCAGTTCTTC. As protein: CASSVVGGVYNEQFF.

This clone was counted a single time. V gene TRBV4-1 combines with J gene TRBJ1-4, with TRBD1 matching over 7 bases. The J segment lost 5 bases and the V segment lost 0 bases, leaving 3 bases of the junction unmatched. Germline loops: CDR1 MGHRA, CDR2 YSYEKL. This CDR3 comprises 15 residues. The CDR3 nucleotides are TGCGCCAGCAGCCAAGATGAGGGGGCGAATGAAAAACTGTTTTTT. Its protein is CASSQDEGANEKLFF.

The V and J genes are TRBV15 and TRBJ2-3; D ambiguous. The length of the CDR3 is 13 residues. Trimming removed 0 bases from V and 4 bases from J, with 5 bases in between. Per germline, CDR1 LNHNV and CDR2 YYDKDF (reference sequence). CDR3 loop: CATSREWADTQYF. CDR3 sequence (DNA): TGTGCCACCAGCAGAGAATGGGCAGATACGCAGTATTTT. Full variable domain (missing parts from reference TRBV15 and TRBJ2-3): DAMVIQNPRYQVTQFGKPVTLSCSQTLNHNVMYWYQQKSSQAPKLLFHYYDKDFNNEADTPDNFQSRRPNTSFCFLDIRSPGLGDTAMYLCATSREWADTQYFGPGTRLTVL.